This TCR beta chain appears in the sequencing data of a study of blood T cells in healthy people across ages. With respect to this clonotype: What it binds is not known.

Germline CDR1 SQVTM, CDR2 ANQGSEA. The CDR3 has 16 residues. Then a second PCR, running roughly 7 to 11 cycles, was carried out with a sample-barcoded 5' primer and a J-beta primer mix. TCRdb reprocessed the 5' RACE reads via MiXCR and lists one record per CDR3 protein. This sample has about 780,000 distinct CDR3 sequences; less than 60% occur once, and the top ten carry around 18%. Whole-study results and caveats: The long-lived group displayed more naive CD4+ cells, plus higher diversity, than the aged donors did.

The source of this sequence is a man older than 75 in good health. Sequenced sample: blood. This rearrangement joins TRBV29-1 to TRBJ2-1; the match to TRBD2 covers 10 bases. The J call is in doubt because the DNA end fits TRBJ2-7 better. The CDR3 spells CSVESISGRSYNEQYF. CDR3 coding DNA: TGCAGCGTTGAGTCGATTAGCGGGAGGTCCTACAATGAGCAGTACTTC.